These T cell receptor beta chains were read from a single sample in a study of blood T cell repertoires in COVID-19. TCRdb's table, derived via immunoSEQ multiplex PCR, lists solely in-frame clones and lacks some. The sample contains 200,000 to 250,000 clones, 70% to 90% of which appear only once. Sequences were obtained from peripheral blood. Every receptor here comes from a woman in her fifties or sixties with COVID-19, enrolled during active disease. Both conserved end residues are part of each CDR3. Fields, in order: clone size, J gene, V gene, D gene, CDR3 DNA, CDR3 protein. D genes are given only for firm matches. The size of a clone is reported for some rows only, either as once, few or many, or as a class for expanded clones.

>once|TRBJ2-3|TRBV5-4|-
TGTGCCAGCAGCTTGGCCGCTAGCCCCACAGATACGCAGTATTTT
CASSLAASPTDTQYF
>-|TRBJ2-5|TRBV11-2|-
TGTGCCAGCAGCTTAGAAAGCAGGGTCGGTACCCAGTACTTC
CASSLESRVGTQYF
>-|TRBJ2-7|TRBV28|-
TGTGCTCATGGCCCCGGGTACGAGCAGTACTTC
CAHGPGYEQYF
>-|TRBJ2-6|TRBV4-2|-
TGTGCCAGCAGCCAACACTCCCGGGGTTTTGGGGCCAACGTCCTGACTTTC
CASSQHSRGFGANVLTF
>-|TRBJ1-5|TRBV21-1|-
TGTGCCAATCTCAGGGTCCGCAATCAGCCCCAGCATTTT
CANLRVRNQPQHF
>-|TRBJ2-2|TRBV10-1|TRBD1
TGCGCCAGCAGTGAGTCCAGGACAGGAAACACCGGGGAGCTGTTTTTT
CASSESRTGNTGELFF
>-|TRBJ1-3|TRBV2|TRBD1
TGTGCCAGCAGTAAGGGGGCTCCTGGAAACACCATATATTTT
CASSKGAPGNTIYF
>-|TRBJ2-7|TRBV7-2|TRBD1
TGTGCCAGCAGCTTGGTAGGACAGGGACCGGACGAGCAGTACTTC
CASSLVGQGPDEQYF
>-|TRBJ1-1|TRBV9|-
TGTGCCAGCAGCTCAAGAAATGTAGACACTGAAGCTTTCTTT
CASSSRNVDTEAFF
>-|TRBJ1-1|TRBV19|TRBD1
TGTGCCAGCAGCGCCCGGGACAGAAGAGCTTTCTTT
CASSARDRRAFF
>-|TRBJ2-1|TRBV11-2|-
TGTGCCAGCAGCTCGACAGGGAGGACTTACAATGAGCAGTTCTTC
CASSSTGRTYNEQFF
>-|TRBJ1-4|TRBV5-1|TRBD1
TGCGCCAGCAGCCGGGGACAGAAGTTCTCTGATGAAAAACTGTTTTTT
CASSRGQKFSDEKLFF
>-|TRBJ1-2|TRBV2|-
TGTGCCAGCATTGGAGGGGCGTCAGATGGCTACACCTTC
CASIGGASDGYTF
>-|TRBJ2-1|TRBV24-1|TRBD1
TGTGCCACCAGTTTAGTCGGGACAGATGAGCAGTTCTTC
CATSLVGTDEQFF
>-|TRBJ2-3|TRBV5-1|-
TGCGCCAGCAGTAAAGGACTCGGGGGAGATACGCAGTATTTT
CASSKGLGGDTQYF
>-|TRBJ1-5|TRBV21-1|-
TGTGCCAGCAGCAAAATGGGACGTACACAGGGCTCTCGAGATAGCAATCAGCCCCAGCATTTT
CASSKMGRTQGSRDSNQPQHF
>-|TRBJ2-1|TRBV9|TRBD1
TGTGCCAGCAGCGCGGGACAGGCCGCCTACAATGAGCAGTTCTTC
CASSAGQAAYNEQFF
>-|TRBJ2-4|TRBV11-2|-
TGTGCCAGCACCCCGGAGCAGGGTCGCAAAAACATTCAGTACTTC
CASTPEQGRKNIQYF
>-|TRBJ2-5|TRBV6-5|TRBD1
TGTGCCAGCAGTTTATTACAGGGGTTAGGAGAGACCCAGTACTTC
CASSLLQGLGETQYF
>-|TRBJ2-3|TRBV4-1|TRBD2
TGCGCCAGCAGCCCAATAACACTAGCGGGGGTGAGAGATACGCAGTATTTT
CASSPITLAGVRDTQYF
>-|TRBJ2-6|TRBV10-3|-
TGTGCCATCAGTGTTGACAGGACAGTCTCTGGGGCCAACGTCCTGACTTTC
CAISVDRTVSGANVLTF
>-|TRBJ2-2|TRBV7-9|-
TGTGCCAGCAGCTTATATCTGGGGGAGCTGTTTTTT
CASSLYLGELFF
>many|TRBJ1-3|TRBV6-5|-
TGTGCCAGCCGGGCGGGGGCTGGAAACACCATATATTTT
CASRAGAGNTIYF
>few|TRBJ2-3|TRBV29-1|-
TGCAGCGTTGCCCAGATCGCAGATACGCAGTATTTT
CSVAQIADTQYF
>-|TRBJ1-2|TRBV27|-
TGTGCCAGCAGTGGAGGACAGATCTATGGCTACACCTTC
CASSGGQIYGYTF
>-|TRBJ2-3|TRBV21-1|-
TGTGCCAGCCCCGAAGGGGCTAGCGGGGGGGCCGAGTTGCCAGATACGCAGTATTTT
CASPEGASGGAELPDTQYF
>-|TRBJ2-2|TRBV4-2|TRBD1
TGTGCCAGCAGCCAGGGACCGGGGACAGTATTAACCGGGGAGCTGTTTTTT
CASSQGPGTVLTGELFF
>-|TRBJ1-5|TRBV9|-
TGTGCCAGCAGCCTAGATGGACAGTATCAGCCCCAGCATTTT
CASSLDGQYQPQHF
>-|TRBJ1-1|TRBV7-9|-
TGTGCCACCCCAGGTCGGGGGACTGAAGCTTTCTTT
CATPGRGTEAFF
>-|TRBJ2-3|TRBV5-1|TRBD2
TGCGCCAGCAGCTTGGAAAGCGGGGGCTCAGGGGATACGCAGTATTTT
CASSLESGGSGDTQYF
>-|TRBJ1-1|TRBV4-3|-
TGCGCCAGCAGCCAAGAATCGGGGTGGACTGAAGCTTTCTTT
CASSQESGWTEAFF
>-|TRBJ2-2|TRBV7-3|-
TGTGCCAGCAGCTTAGGACTGGGGAACACCGGGGAGCTGTTTTTT
CASSLGLGNTGELFF
>-|TRBJ1-4|TRBV19|TRBD1
TGTGCCAGTAGCCCGACAGGGTCGGGTGAAAAACTGTTTTTT
CASSPTGSGEKLFF
>-|TRBJ1-3|TRBV9|TRBD1
TGTGCCAGCAGGGGACGACAGGGCGGTATAGACACCATATATTTT
CASRGRQGGIDTIYF
>-|TRBJ1-1|TRBV7-9|-
TGTGCCAGCAGCTCCCCTAAGACAGGCGAGGGCACTGAAGCTTTCTTT
CASSSPKTGEGTEAFF
>-|TRBJ2-7|TRBV11-2|TRBD1
TGTGCCAGCAGCTCCTCGGGACAGGGAAGGGTCGAGCAGTACTTC
CASSSSGQGRVEQYF
>-|TRBJ2-7|TRBV7-8|-
TGTGCCAGCAGCTTAGTTCCTGCTACGGACAGCTACGAGCAGTACTTC
CASSLVPATDSYEQYF
>-|TRBJ1-2|TRBV6-4|TRBD1
TGTGCCAGCAGTAGGGACAGGGTAAATGGCTACACCTTC
CASSRDRVNGYTF
>-|TRBJ2-2|TRBV27|TRBD2
TGTGCCAGCAGTTTAAGGACTAGCGCCGCTTGGGGGGAGCTGTTTTTT
CASSLRTSAAWGELFF
>-|TRBJ1-5|TRBV12-5|-
TGTGCTAGTGGTTTGCTAGGACAGAGTGCCCAGCATTTT
CASGLLGQSAQHF
>-|TRBJ1-4|TRBV5-8|TRBD1
TGTGCCAGCAGCTTGGGACAGGGGAGTGAAAAACTGTTTTTT
CASSLGQGSEKLFF
>-|TRBJ1-6|TRBV5-5|TRBD1
TGTGCCAGCAGCGTGGAATACAGGGGTACACCCCTCCACTTT
CASSVEYRGTPLHF
>-|TRBJ1-1|TRBV25-1|-
TGTGCCAGCACCGAAGGGAGGCTAACTGAAGCTTTCTTT
CASTEGRLTEAFF
>-|TRBJ1-1|TRBV29-1|-
TGCAGCGTTGAAGCCCGCGGCAGGGGTCTTGAAGCTTTCTTT
CSVEARGRGLEAFF
>-|TRBJ1-1|TRBV7-8|-
TGTGCCAGCAGCCCCAACAGACCCTCAACAGCTTTCTTT
CASSPNRPSTAFF
>-|TRBJ1-2|TRBV7-9|-
TGTGCCAGCAGCTTAGCGGGGGGAGACTATGGCTACACCTTC
CASSLAGGDYGYTF
>once|TRBJ1-2|TRBV6-5|-
TGTGCCAGCAGAATATGGGGGCAACACTATGGCTACACCTTC
CASRIWGQHYGYTF
>-|TRBJ1-2|TRBV27|TRBD1
TGTGCCAGCCGAGAGACAGGGAATTCCTATGGCTACACCTTC
CASRETGNSYGYTF
>-|TRBJ1-3|TRBV6-1|-
TGTGCCAGCAGTGAAGACAGGAAAGGGTCTGGAAACACCATATATTTT
CASSEDRKGSGNTIYF
>-|TRBJ1-3|TRBV7-2|-
TGTGCCAGCAGCCTCTTGGGGCTTGGAAACACCATATATTTT
CASSLLGLGNTIYF